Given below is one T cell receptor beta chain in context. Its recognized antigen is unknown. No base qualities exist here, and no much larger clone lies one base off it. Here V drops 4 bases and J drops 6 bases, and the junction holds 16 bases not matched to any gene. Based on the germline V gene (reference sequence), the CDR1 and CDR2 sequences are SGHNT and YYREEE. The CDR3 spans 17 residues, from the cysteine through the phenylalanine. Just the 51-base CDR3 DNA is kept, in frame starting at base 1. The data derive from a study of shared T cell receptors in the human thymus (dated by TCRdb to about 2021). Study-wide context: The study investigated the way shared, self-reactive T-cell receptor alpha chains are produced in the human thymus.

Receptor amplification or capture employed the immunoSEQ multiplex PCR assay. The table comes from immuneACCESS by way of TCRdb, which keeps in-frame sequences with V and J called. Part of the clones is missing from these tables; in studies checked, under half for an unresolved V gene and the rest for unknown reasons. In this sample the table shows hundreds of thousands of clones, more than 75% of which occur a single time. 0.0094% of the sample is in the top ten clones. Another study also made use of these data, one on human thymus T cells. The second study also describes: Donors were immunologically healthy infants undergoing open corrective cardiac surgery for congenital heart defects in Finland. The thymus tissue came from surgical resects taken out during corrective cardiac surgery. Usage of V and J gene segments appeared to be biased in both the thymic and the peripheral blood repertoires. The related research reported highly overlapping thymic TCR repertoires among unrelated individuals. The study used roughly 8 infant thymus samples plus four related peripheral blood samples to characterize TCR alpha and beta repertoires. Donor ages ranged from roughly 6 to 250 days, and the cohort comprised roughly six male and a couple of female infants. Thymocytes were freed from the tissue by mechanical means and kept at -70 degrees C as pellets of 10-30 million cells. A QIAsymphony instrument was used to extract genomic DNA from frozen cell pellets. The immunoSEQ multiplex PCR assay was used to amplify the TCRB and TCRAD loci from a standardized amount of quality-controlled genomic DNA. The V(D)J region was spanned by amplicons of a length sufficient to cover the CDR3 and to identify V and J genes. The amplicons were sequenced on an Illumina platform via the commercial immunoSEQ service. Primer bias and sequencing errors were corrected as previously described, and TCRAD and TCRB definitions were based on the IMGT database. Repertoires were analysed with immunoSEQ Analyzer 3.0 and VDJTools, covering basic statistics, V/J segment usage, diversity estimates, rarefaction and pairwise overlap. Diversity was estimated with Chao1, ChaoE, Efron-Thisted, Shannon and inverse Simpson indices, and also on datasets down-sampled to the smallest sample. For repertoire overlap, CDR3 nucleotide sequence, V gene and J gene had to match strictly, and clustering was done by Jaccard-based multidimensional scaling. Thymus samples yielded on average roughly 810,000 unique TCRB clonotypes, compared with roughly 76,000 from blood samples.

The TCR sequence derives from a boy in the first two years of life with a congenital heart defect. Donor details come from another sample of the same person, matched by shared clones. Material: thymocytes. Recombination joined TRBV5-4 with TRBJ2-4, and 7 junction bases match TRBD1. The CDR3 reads CASSRGQGMASGNIQYF. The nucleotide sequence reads TGTGCCAGCAGCAGGGGGCAGGGCATGGCGAGTGGAAACATTCAGTACTTC.